This TCR beta chain was profiled in a study of blood T cells in healthy people across ages. V shed 5 bases and J shed 7 bases, with 18 bases lying between them. Germline V lookup: CDR1 KGHSH, CDR2 LQKENI. This CDR3 comprises 14 residues. This clonotype came up a few times. Samples each had at least 5 micrograms of total RNA extracted. PCR was performed a second time for roughly 7 to 11 cycles using a sample-barcoded 5' primer and a J-beta primer mix. MiXCR, run by TCRdb on the 5' RACE reads, gives a single entry per CDR3 protein. This sample has hundreds of thousands of distinct CDR3 sequences, with approximately 52% found just once.

The rearrangement links TRBV18 to TRBJ2-7; possible D gene TRBD2, 6 bases. This TCR was recovered from a man aged 55 to 70 in good health. Sequencing used blood. The CDR3 loop reads CASSGSGPGGEQYF. The CDR3 DNA follows: TGTGCCAGCTCAGGTTCGGGCCCCGGGGGAGAGCAGTACTTC.